This T cell receptor (beta chain) was found in a study of blood T cell repertoires in COVID-19. Overall study: Researchers got acute and convalescent COVID-19 samples from the United States, Italy and Spain. In each case, the material was cDNA or gDNA derived from T cells, B-cell-depleted T cells, or PBMCs.

Per germline, CDR1 SEHNR and CDR2 FQNEAQ (reference sequence). Trimming shortened V by 3 bases and J by 8 bases, and 13 bases separated the two germline ends. The CDR3 contains 13 residues. Original handling: Reference gene primer amplification gave estimated nucleated cell counts. Generated by immunoSEQ multiplex PCR, the TCRdb table keeps only in-frame clones and is missing some. For V, J and clone size, that table is used; D and trimming come from the DNA. Among about 220,000 clones listed, approximately 77% were seen once. Sequences were obtained from peripheral blood. The source is a woman of 80 years or more with acute or convalescent COVID-19. The chain combines TRBV7-9 with TRBJ1-1; tentatively, D is TRBD1 (6 bases). The CDR3 coding sequence is TGTGCCAGCAGCTTGGGGGCTGGAACAGAAGCTTTCTTT. Encoded protein: CASSLGAGTEAFF.